The present TCR beta chain was sequenced within a study of T-cell reconstitution after alpha-beta-depleted transplantation in children. Findings and caveats of the study: By about two months after transplant, alpha-beta T cells reportedly arose from several hundred graft clones that had expanded. T cells produced anew were the main source of T-cell counts and diversity one year after transplant. In some patients, recipient T cells and intrathymic progenitors surviving conditioning explained high day-60 diversity.

Preparation of the TCRbeta library involved a method that used unique molecular identifiers. TCRdb used MiXCR to reprocess the PCR reads, holding one entry per CDR3 protein. Of around 450,000 distinct CDR3 sequences in the sample, 16% were seen once. A note on this clonotype: Its antigen is unknown.

This CDR3 is built from 19 residues. V lost 2 bases to trimming and J lost 0 bases; unmatched junction nucleotides: 10. Germline V gene sequence: CDR1 SGHVS, CDR2 FNYEAQ. This receptor was taken from a boy younger than two who had a stem cell transplant for Wiskott-Aldrich syndrome, so the T cells may come from the graft donor. The V and J genes are TRBV7-6 and TRBJ2-6, with TRBD1 matching over 7 bases. Source: PBMCs, mostly from graft donor cells, taken 360 days after TCRalphabeta/CD19-depleted stem cell transplant. The CDR3 DNA sequence: TGTGCCAGCAGCTTAACCGGGACAAGGGGGCTCTCTGGGGCCAACGTCCTGACTTTC. It is translated as CASSLTGTRGLSGANVLTF.